These T cell receptor beta chains were read from a single sample in a study of regulatory T cells in long-lasting Graves disease. TCRdb itself ran the multiplex PCR reads through MiXCR, one entry per CDR3 protein. This sample carries some 470,000 distinct CDR3 sequences, roughly 21% of them seen once, and the ten largest clones take 7% to 9%. Sequenced here: peripheral blood mononuclear cells (PBMCs), sampled when the disease was refractory, from a patient treated with antithyroid drugs. All receptors come from a female donor with Graves disease. Both conserved end residues are part of each CDR3. Fields, in order: CDR3 length, J gene, D gene, V gene, clone size, CDR3 DNA, CDR3 protein. The D gene is left open where the match is weak. A row's size may be missing; if present it is once, few, many or a size class.

>15|TRBJ2-7|TRBD1|TRBV27|.
TGTGCCAGCAGCCGGGACAGAGGGTCCATCTACGAGCAGTACTTC
CASSRDRGSIYEQYF
>13|TRBJ1-5|TRBD1|TRBV3-1|many
TGTGCCAGCAGCCCAACAGGGGAACAGCCCCAGCATTTT
CASSPTGEQPQHF
>15|TRBJ2-2|.|TRBV24-1|few
TGTGCCACCAGTGACCCAGGTAGAGACACCGGGGAGCTGTTTTTT
CATSDPGRDTGELFF
>15|TRBJ2-5|.|TRBV6-1|many
TGTGCCAGTGGTAAAGGGGGGGCGGACCAAGAGACCCAGTACTTC
CASGKGGADQETQYF
>13|TRBJ1-2|.|TRBV27|many
TGTGCCAGCAGCGGGGGACACTACTATGGCTACACCTTC
CASSGGHYYGYTF
>14|TRBJ1-4|.|TRBV19|once
TGTGCCAGCACCGAGGGGGGAAGTAATGAAAAACTGTTTTTT
CASTEGGSNEKLFF
>16|TRBJ2-5|TRBD2|TRBV7-2|many
TGTGCCAGCAGAAAGGGACTAGCGGGGGGACAAGAGACCCAGTACTTC
CASRKGLAGGQETQYF
>13|TRBJ2-7|.|TRBV5-1|many
TGCGCCAGCAGCGGTACGATTGGGAGCGAGCAGTACTTC
CASSGTIGSEQYF
>14|TRBJ2-7|TRBD1|TRBV28|many
TGTGCCAGCAGCACCGGGACAGACTCCTACGAGCAGTACTTC
CASSTGTDSYEQYF
>12|TRBJ1-1|.|TRBV12-3/TRBV12-4|many
TGTGCCAGCACTTCCCTCGAGAGGGAAGCTTTCTTT
CASTSLEREAFF
>14|TRBJ1-2|.|TRBV30|.
TGTGCCTGGAGCCATGACACCGCTAACTATGGCTACACCTTC
CAWSHDTANYGYTF
>16|TRBJ2-5|TRBD2|TRBV20-1|.
TGCAGTGCTAGACCGGCTAGCGGGATAGTCACAGAGACCCAGTACTTC
CSARPASGIVTETQYF
>11|TRBJ2-7|.|TRBV28|medium-sized
TGTGCCAGCACCACGGGATACGAGCAGTACTTC
CASTTGYEQYF
>12|TRBJ1-2|.|TRBV6-1|many
TGTGCCAGCAGCGACGCAGGGGTCGGCTACACCTTC
CASSDAGVGYTF
>15|TRBJ2-7|TRBD2|TRBV7-2|few
TGTGCCAGCAGCTTCAGAGTAGCGGGGGCGTACGAGCAGTACTTC
CASSFRVAGAYEQYF
>17|TRBJ1-2|.|TRBV19|few
TGTGCCAGTAGTCCTCGGCTTGCAGGCGCAACCAACTATGGCTACACCTTC
CASSPRLAGATNYGYTF
>12|TRBJ2-7|.|TRBV29-1|few
TGCAGCGTTGAAGACGGGGCCCACGAGCGGTACTTC
CSVEDGAHERYF
>17|TRBJ1-2|.|TRBV6-1|many
TGTGCCAGCAGTGAAGGTCAGGCAGCAACTTATAACTATGGCTACACCTTC
CASSEGQAATYNYGYTF
>13|TRBJ2-7|TRBD1|TRBV2|many
TGTGCCACCGAAGACAGGGGGCACGACGAGCAGTACTTC
CATEDRGHDEQYF
>12|TRBJ1-1|.|TRBV28|many
TGTGCCAGCCTGGGACGGCGTACTGAAGCTTTCTTT
CASLGRRTEAFF
>15|TRBJ2-5|.|TRBV11-2|many
TGTGCCAGCAGCTCCCCTCCGGACTCAGAAGAGACCCAGTACTTC
CASSSPPDSEETQYF
>17|TRBJ2-1|.|TRBV6-2/TRBV6-3|.
TGTGCCAGCAGTGAAGCTCTGCCGTGGAGCTCCTACAATGAGCAGTTCTTC
CASSEALPWSSYNEQFF
>15|TRBJ2-5|.|TRBV11-2|many
TGTGCCAGCAGCTTAGATTCAGGTTTCCAAGAGACCCAGTACTTC
CASSLDSGFQETQYF
>16|TRBJ1-4|TRBD1|TRBV19|few
TGTGCCAGTAGTATACCTGTGGGACAGGGTCATGAAAAACTGTTTTTT
CASSIPVGQGHEKLFF
>14|TRBJ1-1|.|TRBV20-1|few
TGCAGTGCAGACAGACAGGAAACTAACACTGAAGCTTTCTTT
CSADRQETNTEAFF
>16|TRBJ2-7|.|TRBV28|many
TGTGCCAGCAGTTGGGCAGGGTTCGGGAATTATATCGAGCAGTACTTC
CASSWAGFGNYIEQYF
>15|TRBJ2-5|.|TRBV11-2|many
TGTGCCAGCAGCTTAGTGGCAGGCCCCAGGGGGACCCAGTACTTC
CASSLVAGPRGTQYF
>15|TRBJ2-5|.|TRBV5-4|.
TGTGCCAGCAGCAACGTCCCCGGGGGAGGAGAGACCCAGTACTTC
CASSNVPGGGETQYF
>13|TRBJ1-2|.|TRBV12-3/TRBV12-4|many
TGTGCCAGCAGCCCGGGGGCGGAGTATGGCTACACCTTC
CASSPGAEYGYTF
>14|TRBJ1-6|TRBD1|TRBV28|.
TGTGCCGGCAGTAAGCCAGGGGGTAATTCACCCCTCCACTTT
CAGSKPGGNSPLHF
>13|TRBJ1-2|.|TRBV7-2|many
TGTGCCAGCAGCTTAGTACAGGGTGAAGGCTACACCTTC
CASSLVQGEGYTF
>14|TRBJ1-4|TRBD1|TRBV7-8|.
TGTGCCAGCAGCTTCGGGACAGGCGCCGAAAAACTGTTTTTT
CASSFGTGAEKLFF
>14|TRBJ1-2|.|TRBV28|few
TGTGCCAGCAGCCTTACAGGGTGTTACTATGGCTACACCTTC
CASSLTGCYYGYTF
>15|TRBJ2-7|.|TRBV27|.
TGTGCCAGCAGCTCCAGGGACCGGAGTGGTTACGAGCAGTACTTC
CASSSRDRSGYEQYF
>11|TRBJ1-2|.|TRBV28|many
TGTGCCTGCGCGACAGGCTATGGCTACACCTTC
CACATGYGYTF
>17|TRBJ2-1|TRBD2|TRBV28|.
TGTGCCAGCAGTTTCCCGACTAGCGGGGGCTTCGGGGGTGAGCAGTTCTTC
CASSFPTSGGFGGEQFF
>15|TRBJ2-5|.|TRBV10-2|few
TGCGCCAGCAGTGATGGGCAGGGCTCAAGGGAGACCCAGTACTTC
CASSDGQGSRETQYF
>17|TRBJ1-5|TRBD1|TRBV24-1|many
TGTGCCACCAGTGACGGGAGACAGGGCTTTCGCAATCAGCCCCAGCATTTT
CATSDGRQGFRNQPQHF
>14|TRBJ1-1|TRBD1|TRBV3-1|.
TGTGCCAGCAGCCTGGGACAGGGGCCTGGTGAAGCTTTCTTT
CASSLGQGPGEAFF
>14|TRBJ1-2|.|TRBV7-9|many
TGTGCCAGCATTGGCCCCACCAACACCGATGGCTACACCTTC
CASIGPTNTDGYTF
>16|TRBJ1-2|.|TRBV5-1|.
TGCGCCAGCAGCTTGGCCCCGGGGAATTCTAACTATGGCTACACCTTC
CASSLAPGNSNYGYTF
>19|TRBJ2-2|.|TRBV7-9|.
TGTGCCAGCAGCCCCCCCGATCAGCGGGCAGGGAGAAACACCGGGGAGCTGTTTTTT
CASSPPDQRAGRNTGELFF
>14|TRBJ1-1|.|TRBV3-1|.
TGTGCCAGCAGCCGACGCCGAGTGGGCACTGAAGCTTTCTTT
CASSRRRVGTEAFF